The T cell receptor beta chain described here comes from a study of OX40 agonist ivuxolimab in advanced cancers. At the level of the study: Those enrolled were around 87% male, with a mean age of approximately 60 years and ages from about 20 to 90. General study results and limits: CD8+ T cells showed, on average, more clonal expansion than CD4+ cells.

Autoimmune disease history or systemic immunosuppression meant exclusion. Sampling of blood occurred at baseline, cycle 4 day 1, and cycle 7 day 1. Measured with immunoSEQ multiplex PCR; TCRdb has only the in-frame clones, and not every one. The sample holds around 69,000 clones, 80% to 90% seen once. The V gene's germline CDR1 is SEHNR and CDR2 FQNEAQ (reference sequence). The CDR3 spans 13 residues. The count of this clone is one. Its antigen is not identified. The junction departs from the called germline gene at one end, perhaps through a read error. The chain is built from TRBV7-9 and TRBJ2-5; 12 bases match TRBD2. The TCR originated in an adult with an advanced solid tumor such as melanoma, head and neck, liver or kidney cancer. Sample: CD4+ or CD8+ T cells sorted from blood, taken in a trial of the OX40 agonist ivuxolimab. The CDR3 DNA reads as TGTGCCGGCAGACTAGCGGGAGTCGAGACCCAGTACTTC. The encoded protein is CAGRLAGVETQYF.